This TCR beta chain was captured by sequencing in a study of regulatory T cells in long-lasting Graves disease. Time point indicated: persistent/refractory GD, antithyroid drugs over 5 years with positive TRAb. PBMC-extracted RNA yielded the TCR library. Investigators report Graves' disease was diagnosed under American Thyroid Association guidelines. Library construction for TCR beta used iRepertoire HTBI primers and Arm-PCR of CDR3 regions. TCRdb called the multiplex PCR reads again in MiXCR, with one record for every CDR3 protein. The sample has hundreds of thousands of distinct CDR3 sequences; 20% to 25% are singletons. J gave up 2 bases and V 8 bases, and 9 bases lay outside the gene matches. This CDR3 has 14 residues. In germline, CDR1 is DFQATT, CDR2 SNEGSKA (reference sequence). This clonotype was counted only a few times. Antigen: not known. Whole-study results and caveats: Thyroid tissue went unexamined; only peripheral blood was analyzed. Patients with persistent disease shared 2,500 or so public clonotypes, outpacing the 966 shared by new patients. Newly diagnosed disease favored TRBV20-1 and TRBJ2-1 over persistent disease.

This clonotype was obtained from a female donor with Graves disease. The rearrangement joins TRBV20-1 to TRBJ2-7; 10 bases fit TRBD2. The input for sequencing was peripheral blood mononuclear cells (PBMCs), taken when the disease was refractory, from a patient treated with antithyroid drugs. The CDR3 coding sequence is TGCAGTTCCTCCGGGACTAGCGAGGCCTACGAGCAGTACTTC. Amino acid sequence: CSSSGTSEAYEQYF.